The 18 T cell receptor beta chains below were found in one sample sequenced in a study of blood T cell repertoires in COVID-19. Assay used: immunoSEQ multiplex PCR; TCRdb lists only in-frame clones, some missing. This table has 270,000 or so clones, about 91% appearing once. The sequencing input was PBMCs or T cells enriched from blood (not recorded which). These receptors were collected from a middle-aged man who had been exposed to COVID-19.

This clone has just a few counts. The chain joins TRBV27 to TRBJ1-1; 8 positions match TRBD1. The CDR3 has 16 amino acids. V lost 11 bases to trimming and J lost 3 bases; unmatched junction nucleotides: 17. Germline values: CDR1 MNHEY, CDR2 SMNVEV (reference sequence). The CDR3 protein is CAGLETGDESDTEAFF. The CDR3 DNA sequence: TGTGCCGGCCTTGAGACAGGGGACGAATCCGACACTGAAGCTTTCTTT.

In this sample, this clone turned up once. The chain couples TRBV28 to TRBJ1-2; D is possibly TRBD1 (6 bases). This CDR3 contains 15 residues. Germline assignment: CDR1 MDHEN and CDR2 SYDVKM. Deletions cut 4 bases from V and 5 bases from J, with 17 bases between. CDR3 coding DNA: TGTGCCAGCAGTTCGACCCCCGGGACACTGTATGGCTACACCTTC. It specifies CASSSTPGTLYGYTF.

The rearrangement uses TRBV3-1 (or the pseudogene TRBV3-2) and TRBJ2-5; possible D gene TRBD1, 6 bases. V gave up 1 base and J gave up 4 bases, with 10 bases separating them. The CDR3 contains 14 residues. CDR1 is LGHDT, CDR2 YNNKEL, per germline (reference sequence). The CDR3 bases are TGTGCCAGCAGCCAAGGCACAGGGATAGAGACCCAGTACTTC. As protein: CASSQGTGIETQYF.

The chain employs TRBV9 and TRBJ2-7; 8 bases map to TRBD1. Germline V CDR1 and CDR2: SGDLS, YYNGEE. CDR3 length: 15 amino acids. V dropped 3 bases and J dropped 0; count of bases not matched to a gene: 5. The chain's CDR3 is CASSAGQDYSYEQYF. DNA for the CDR3: TGTGCCAGCAGCGCGGGACAGGACTACTCCTACGAGCAGTACTTC. The whole variable domain, remainder taken from reference TRBV9 and TRBJ2-7, is DSGVTQTPKHLITATGQRVTLRCSPRSGDLSVYWYQQSLDQGLQFLIQYYNGEERAKGNILERFSAQQFPDLHSELNLSSLELGDSALYFCASSAGQDYSYEQYFGPGTRLTVT.

The chain recombines TRBV19 with TRBJ1-1; D is perhaps TRBD1 (6 bases). This CDR3 is built from 15 residues. Between the trimmed V and J ends, which lost 2 bases and 1 base, there was a span of 11 bases. CDR1 and CDR2 (germline): LNHDA, SQIVND (reference sequence). The CDR3 nucleotides read TGTGCCAGTAGTATACTGGACAGTAAGAACACTGAAGCTTTCTTT. The encoded protein is CASSILDSKNTEAFF.

V gene TRBV27 combines with J gene TRBJ2-7; D is possibly TRBD2 (5 bases). CDR1 is MNHEY and CDR2 is SMNVEV in the germline V gene (reference sequence). The CDR3 is 14 amino acids. Trimming stripped 6 bases from V and 0 bases from J, with 12 bases between. This chain's CDR3 is CASRSPGNSYEQYF. CDR3 bases: TGTGCCAGCAGGTCACCCGGGAACTCCTACGAGCAGTACTTC.

The sample holds one count of this clone. The chain recombines TRBV6-2 or TRBV6-3 with TRBJ1-2; TRBD1 aligns across 7 bases. V shed 6 bases, J shed 1 base, and the junction held 8 bases outside the gene matches. The CDR3 contains 15 residues. Germline CDR1 reads MNHEY; CDR2 reads SVGEGT. This CDR3 reads CASSSGGTVNYGYTF. The CDR3 DNA sequence: TGTGCCAGCAGCTCCGGCGGGACAGTTAACTATGGCTACACCTTC.

V gene TRBV2 combines with J gene TRBJ1-5, with 9 bases fitting TRBD1. Trimming removed 5 bases from V and 7 bases from J; junction bases left unmatched: 9. CDR3 length: 15 residues. CDR1 is SNHLY and CDR2 is FYNNEI in the germline V gene. CDR3 coding DNA: TGTGCCAGCAGTCCGGACAGGGGAAACGGACAGCCCCAGCATTTT. Translation: CASSPDRGNGQPQHF.

This clone was seen only once. The chain is built from TRBV5-6 and TRBJ2-7; no clear D gene. This CDR3 has 14 residues. Per the germline V gene, CDR1 is SGHDT and CDR2 is YYEEEE. Trimming took off 1 base at V and 4 bases at J, with 12 bases between the two ends. CDR3 region: CASSLTARIYEQYF. Here the CDR3 DNA reads TGTGCCAGCAGCTTGACGGCTAGAATTTACGAGCAGTACTTC.

The CDR3: CASGRTGSFQPQHF. CDR3 nucleotide sequence: TGTGCCAGCGGGAGAACAGGGAGTTTTCAGCCCCAGCATTTT. The chain uses TRBV6-5 and TRBJ1-5; D is perhaps TRBD1 (6 bases). The CDR3 totals 14 residues. Trimming took off 8 bases at V and 6 bases at J, with 17 bases between the two ends. Germline V gene data show CDR1 as MNHEY and CDR2 as SVGAGI.

The V call is TRBV9, the J call TRBJ1-2; D not certain. Trimming pared 0 bases from V and 1 base from J, leaving 7 bases between. The CDR3 is 14 amino acids. CDR1 is SGDLS, CDR2 YYNGEE, per germline. CDR3 sequence: CASSVETGNYGYTF. The CDR3 nucleotides read TGTGCCAGCAGCGTAGAGACGGGTAACTATGGCTACACCTTC.

The V and J genes are TRBV10-3 and TRBJ2-3; TRBD2 matches at 13 bases. CDR1 and CDR2 from the germline V gene are ENHRY and SYGVKD. J gave up 5 bases and V 5 bases, and 4 bases lay outside the gene matches. CDR3 size: 15 residues. The CDR3: CAISRGLAGEDTQYF. For the CDR3, the DNA is TGTGCCATCAGTCGAGGACTAGCGGGAGAAGATACGCAGTATTTT.

The V gene is TRBV6-5, the J gene TRBJ1-2, with unresolved D. In germline, CDR1 is MNHEY, CDR2 SVGAGI. The germline V and J ends were trimmed by 5 bases and 0 bases, with 7 bases remaining between them. This CDR3 is built from 13 residues. The CDR3 bases are TGTGCCAGCAGTCTAGCATCTAACTATGGCTACACCTTC. Residues: CASSLASNYGYTF.

The chain joins TRBV5-4 to TRBJ2-3; D is uncertain. The V gene's germline CDR1 is SGHNT and CDR2 YYREEE (reference sequence). The CDR3 sequence is 14 residues long. V lost 1 base, J lost 3 bases, and 9 bases lay in between. CDR3 amino acids: CASSLRQETDTQYF. The CDR3 DNA sequence: TGTGCCAGCAGCTTGCGGCAGGAAACAGATACGCAGTATTTT.

This clone has just a few counts. V and J are TRBV3-1 (or the pseudogene TRBV3-2) and TRBJ2-5; 7 bases match TRBD1. Per germline, CDR1 LGHDT and CDR2 YNNKEL (reference sequence). CDR3 length: 16 residues. With 1 base clipped from V and 3 bases from J, the junction kept 8 bases outside the gene matches. The CDR3 loop reads CASSQVKQTGKETQYF. As DNA, the CDR3 is TGTGCCAGCAGCCAAGTCAAACAGACAGGGAAAGAGACCCAGTACTTC.

The V gene is TRBV2, the J gene TRBJ2-3, with 7 bases aligning to TRBD1. The CDR3 totals 14 residues. J gave up 4 bases and V 5 bases, and 6 bases lay outside the gene matches. Germline V gene data show CDR1 as SNHLY and CDR2 as FYNNEI. The CDR3 DNA sequence: TGTGCCAGCAGTTATCTCGACAGGGCAGATACGCAGTATTTT. Residues: CASSYLDRADTQYF.

J is TRBJ1-1 and V is TRBV10-3, with a weak D call TRBD1 (6 bases). The CDR3 is 13 residues long. CDR1 is ENHRY and CDR2 is SYGVKD in the germline V gene. Trimming shortened V by 11 bases and J by 1 base, and 14 bases separated the two germline ends. The CDR3 spells CAVNRARNTEAFF. The CDR3 bases are TGTGCCGTAAACAGGGCCAGGAACACTGAAGCTTTCTTT.

The rearrangement links TRBV11-2 to TRBJ1-6; D unresolved. The CDR3 is made up of 19 amino acids. V shed 0 bases and J shed 2 bases, with 17 bases lying between them. Germline CDR1 SGHAT, CDR2 FQNNGV. The DNA of the CDR3 is TGTGCCAGCAGCTTAGATCTTTTTGGCAGGAATCCCTATAATTCACCCCTCCACTTT. Translation: CASSLDLFGRNPYNSPLHF.